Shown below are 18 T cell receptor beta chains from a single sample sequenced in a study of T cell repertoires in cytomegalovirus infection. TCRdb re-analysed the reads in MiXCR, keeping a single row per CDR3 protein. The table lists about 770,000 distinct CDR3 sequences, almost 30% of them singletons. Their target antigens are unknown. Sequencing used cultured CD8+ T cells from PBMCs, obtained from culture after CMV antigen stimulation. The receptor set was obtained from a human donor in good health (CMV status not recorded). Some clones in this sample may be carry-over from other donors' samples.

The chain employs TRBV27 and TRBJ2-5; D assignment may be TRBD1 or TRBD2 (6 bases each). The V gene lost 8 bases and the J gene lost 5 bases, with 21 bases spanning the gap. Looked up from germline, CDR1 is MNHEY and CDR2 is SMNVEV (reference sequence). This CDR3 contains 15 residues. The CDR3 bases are TGTGCCAGCCAGTTATTGGGGGGCGACGACGAGACCCAGTACTTC. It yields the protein CASQLLGGDDETQYF.

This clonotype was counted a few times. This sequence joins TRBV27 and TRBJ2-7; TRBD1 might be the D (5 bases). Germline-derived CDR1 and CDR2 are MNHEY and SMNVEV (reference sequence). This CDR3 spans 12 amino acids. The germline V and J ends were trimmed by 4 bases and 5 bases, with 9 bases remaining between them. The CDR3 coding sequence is TGTGCCAGCAGTTCGGACACTAACGAGCAGTACTTC. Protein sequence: CASSSDTNEQYF.

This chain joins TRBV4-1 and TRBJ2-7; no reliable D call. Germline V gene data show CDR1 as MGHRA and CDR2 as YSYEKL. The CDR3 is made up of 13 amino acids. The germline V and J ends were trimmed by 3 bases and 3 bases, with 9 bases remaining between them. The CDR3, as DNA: TGCGCCAGCAGCCAGGAAGGTTACTACGAGCAGTACTTC. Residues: CASSQEGYYEQYF.

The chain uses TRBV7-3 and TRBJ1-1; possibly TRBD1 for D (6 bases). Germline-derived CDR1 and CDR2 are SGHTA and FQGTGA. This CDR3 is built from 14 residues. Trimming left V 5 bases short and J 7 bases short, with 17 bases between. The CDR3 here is CASSIQGRDNEAFF. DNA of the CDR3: TGTGCCAGCAGCATACAGGGTAGGGACAATGAAGCTTTCTTT.

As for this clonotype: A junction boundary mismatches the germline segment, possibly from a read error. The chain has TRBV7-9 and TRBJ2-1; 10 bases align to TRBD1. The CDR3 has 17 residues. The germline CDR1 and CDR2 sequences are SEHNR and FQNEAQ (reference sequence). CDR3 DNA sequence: TGTGCCAGCATCTTACCGGGGGGGACAGGGGAGGACAATGAGCAGTTCTTC. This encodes CASILPGGTGEDNEQFF.

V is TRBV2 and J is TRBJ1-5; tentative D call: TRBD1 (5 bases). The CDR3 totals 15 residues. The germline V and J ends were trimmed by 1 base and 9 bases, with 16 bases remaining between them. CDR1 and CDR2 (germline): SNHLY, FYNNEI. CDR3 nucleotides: TGTGCCAGCAGTGAAGGGGGACCGCCGTTATGGCCCCAGCATTTT. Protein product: CASSEGGPPLWPQHF.

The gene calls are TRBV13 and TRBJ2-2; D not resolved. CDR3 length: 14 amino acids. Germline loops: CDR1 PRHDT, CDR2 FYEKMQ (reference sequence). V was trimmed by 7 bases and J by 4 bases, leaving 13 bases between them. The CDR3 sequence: CASTLVTATGELFF. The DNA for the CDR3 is TGTGCCAGCACCCTCGTTACGGCCACCGGGGAGCTGTTTTTT.

In DNA, the CDR3 is TGTGCCACCCTAGGGGGGAAAGATGAAAAACTGTTTTTT. Protein: CATLGGKDEKLFF. This rearrangement joins TRBV10-3 to TRBJ1-4; a weak D match, TRBD1 (6 bases). The germline V gene encodes CDR1 ENHRY and CDR2 SYGVKD. The V gene lost 10 bases and the J gene lost 6 bases, with 15 bases spanning the gap. This CDR3 has 13 amino acids.

This CDR3 reads CASSESLGPYNEQFF. The CDR3 DNA reads TGTGCCAGCAGTGAAAGCTTGGGCCCCTACAATGAGCAGTTCTTC. The chain links TRBV2 to TRBJ2-1; D uncertain. Germline CDR1 reads SNHLY; CDR2 reads FYNNEI. The CDR3 is 15 residues long. Trimming pared 2 bases from V and 2 bases from J, leaving 10 bases between.

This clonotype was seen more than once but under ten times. DNA for the CDR3: TGTGCCAGCAGTTTATCTTGGGGAGTCTACAATGAGCAGTTCTTC. It specifies CASSLSWGVYNEQFF. This chain links TRBV27 with TRBJ2-1, with D tentatively TRBD2 (5 bases). CDR3 length: 15 residues. With 0 bases removed from V and 3 bases from J, the gap between germline ends came to 9 bases. In germline, CDR1 is MNHEY, CDR2 SMNVEV (reference sequence).

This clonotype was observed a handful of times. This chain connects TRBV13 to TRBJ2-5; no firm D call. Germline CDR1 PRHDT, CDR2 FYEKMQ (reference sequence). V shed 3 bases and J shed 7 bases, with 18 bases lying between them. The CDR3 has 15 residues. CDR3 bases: TGTGCCAGCAGCTTTGGGAAAGGTAGCCAAAGGACCCAGTACTTC. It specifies CASSFGKGSQRTQYF.

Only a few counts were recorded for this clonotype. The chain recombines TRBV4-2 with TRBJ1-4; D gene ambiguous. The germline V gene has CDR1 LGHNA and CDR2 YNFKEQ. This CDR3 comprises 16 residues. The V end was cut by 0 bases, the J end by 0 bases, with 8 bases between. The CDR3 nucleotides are TGTGCCAGCAGCCAAGATAGGCCAGCAACTAATGAAAAACTGTTTTTT. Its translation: CASSQDRPATNEKLFF.

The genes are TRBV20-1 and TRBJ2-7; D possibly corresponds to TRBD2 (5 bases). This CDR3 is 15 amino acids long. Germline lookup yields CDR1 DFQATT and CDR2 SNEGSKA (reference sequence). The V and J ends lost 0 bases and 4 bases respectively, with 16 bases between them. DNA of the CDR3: TGCAGTGCTAGAGATCTCACTAGACTCTGTTACGAGCAGTACGTC. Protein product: CSARDLTRLCYEQYV.

CDR3 sequence (DNA): TGTGCCAGCAGCTCGCCTAAGGGGGCTGGGGCCAACGTCCTGACTTTC. Amino acid sequence: CASSSPKGAGANVLTF. The chain links TRBV7-6 to TRBJ2-6; possible D gene TRBD1, 6 bases. The CDR3 extends over 16 amino acids. Between the trimmed V and J ends, which lost 4 bases and 2 bases, there was a span of 12 bases. In germline, CDR1 is SGHVS, CDR2 FNYEAQ.

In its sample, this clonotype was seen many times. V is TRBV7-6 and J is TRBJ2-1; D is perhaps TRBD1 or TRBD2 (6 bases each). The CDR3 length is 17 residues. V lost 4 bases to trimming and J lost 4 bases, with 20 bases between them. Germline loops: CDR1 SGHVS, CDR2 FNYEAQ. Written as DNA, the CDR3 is TGTGCCAGCAGCTCCAGCGCAGGAGGGGGGCCGTACAATGAGCAGTTCTTC. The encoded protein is CASSSSAGGGPYNEQFF.

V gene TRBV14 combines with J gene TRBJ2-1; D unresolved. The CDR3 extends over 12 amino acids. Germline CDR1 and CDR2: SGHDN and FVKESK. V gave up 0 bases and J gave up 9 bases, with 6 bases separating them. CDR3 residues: CASSQDRIEQFF. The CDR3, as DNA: TGTGCCAGCAGCCAAGATAGAATTGAGCAGTTCTTC. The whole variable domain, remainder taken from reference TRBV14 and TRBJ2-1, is EAGVTQFPSHSVIEKGQTVTLRCDPISGHDNLYWYRRVMGKEIKFLLHFVKESKQDESGMPNNRFLAERTGGTYSTLKVQPAELEDSGVYFCASSQDRIEQFFGPGTRLTVL.

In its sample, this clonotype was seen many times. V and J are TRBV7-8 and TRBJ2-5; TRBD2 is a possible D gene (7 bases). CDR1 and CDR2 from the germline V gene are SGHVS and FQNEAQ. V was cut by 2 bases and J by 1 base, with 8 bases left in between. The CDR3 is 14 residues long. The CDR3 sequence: CASSLRGAQETQYF. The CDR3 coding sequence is TGTGCCAGCAGCTTACGGGGGGCCCAAGAGACCCAGTACTTC. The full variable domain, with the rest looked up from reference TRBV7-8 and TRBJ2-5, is GAGVSQSPRYKVAKRGQDVALRCDPISGHVSLFWYQQALGQGPEFLTYFQNEAQLDKSGLPSDRFFAERPEGSVSTLKIQRTQQEDSAVYLCASSLRGAQETQYFGPGTRLLVL.

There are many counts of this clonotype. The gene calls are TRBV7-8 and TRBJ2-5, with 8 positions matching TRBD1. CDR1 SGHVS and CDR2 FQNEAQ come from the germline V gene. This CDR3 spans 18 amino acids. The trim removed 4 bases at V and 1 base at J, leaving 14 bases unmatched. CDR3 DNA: TGTGCCAGCAGCTACCGACAGGGGCGCCCGGGTAGCCAAGAGACCCAGTACTTC. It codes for CASSYRQGRPGSQETQYF.